The 28 T cell receptor beta chains in this list originate from one sample, sequenced in a study of shared T cell receptors in the human thymus. Sequencing was performed with immunoSEQ multiplex PCR; in TCRdb, only in-frame clones are kept and a portion is missing. The data contain hundreds of thousands of clones, 88% of them seen just once; the ten biggest clones take up 0.0095% to 0.011%. The data also belong to a second study, concerning human thymus T cells.

The specimen was thymocytes. The source of these receptors is a boy in the first two years of life with a congenital heart defect.

The genes are TRBV10-3 and TRBJ2-3, with 13 positions matching TRBD2. V gave up 6 bases and J gave up 3 bases; unmatched junction bases: 3. There are 15 residues in the CDR3. Germline assignment: CDR1 ENHRY and CDR2 SYGVKD. The CDR3 loop reads CAIRGLAGMTDTQYF. The CDR3 nucleotides are TGTGCCATCAGGGGACTAGCGGGGATGACAGATACGCAGTATTTT.

The V gene is TRBV7-9, the J gene TRBJ1-1; 7 bases are shared with TRBD1. V was clipped by 5 bases and J by 2 bases; unmatched bases: 14. The CDR3 runs 17 residues. Germline V gene lookup returns CDR1 SEHNR and CDR2 FQNEAQ (reference sequence). The CDR3 bases are TGTGCCAGCAGCCCTTCCTACCCGCCAGGGGGAAACACTGAAGCTTTCTTT. It yields the protein CASSPSYPPGGNTEAFF.

This sequence joins TRBV27 and TRBJ2-7; possibly TRBD2 for D (7 bases). The V gene lost 3 bases and the J gene lost 3 bases, with 18 bases spanning the gap. This CDR3 is 16 amino acids long. CDR1 and CDR2 from the germline V gene are MNHEY and SMNVEV (reference sequence). Here the CDR3 reads CASSFYSGGGNYEQYF. The CDR3 DNA is TGTGCCAGCAGTTTTTATTCCGGCGGGGGCAACTACGAGCAGTACTTC.

The chain is built from TRBV4-2 and TRBJ2-1; tentatively, D is TRBD2 (7 bases). CDR1 LGHNA and CDR2 YNFKEQ come from the germline V gene. The ends were cut back, 6 bases at V and 2 bases at J, with 8 bases in the middle. This CDR3 spans 13 amino acids. The CDR3: CASRGGPYNEQFF. DNA of the CDR3: TGTGCCAGCAGGGGGGGGCCCTACAATGAGCAGTTCTTC.

The chain employs TRBV6-1 and TRBJ2-1, with D perhaps matching TRBD2 (6 bases). Trimming left V 4 bases short and J 6 bases short, with 16 bases between. The CDR3 is 15 amino acids. Per germline, CDR1 MNHNS and CDR2 SASEGT. The CDR3 DNA sequence: TGTGCCAGCAGTGTAGTACTAGCAGGACCCAATGAGCAGTTCTTC. Translating it yields CASSVVLAGPNEQFF.

The chain is built from TRBV5-1 and TRBJ2-4; the D gene is possibly TRBD2 (7 bases). Germline assignment: CDR1 SGHRS and CDR2 YFSETQ. This CDR3 has 17 amino acids. The V gene lost 1 base and the J gene lost 6 bases, with 20 bases spanning the gap. The CDR3 protein is CASSLISLGGEGNIQYF. The CDR3 DNA is TGCGCCAGCAGCTTGATATCACTAGGGGGGGAGGGAAACATTCAGTACTTC.

This chain connects TRBV5-6 to TRBJ2-1; 9 positions agree with TRBD2. The CDR3 extends over 16 amino acids. From germline, CDR1 is SGHDT and CDR2 YYEEEE. Unmatched junction bases numbered 18, after V lost 4 bases and J lost 13 bases. The CDR3: CASSPDGIDSAGGQFF. As DNA, the CDR3 is TGTGCCAGCAGCCCCGACGGGATCGACTCAGCGGGAGGACAGTTCTTC.

The rearrangement links TRBV4-3 to TRBJ2-5; TRBD2 matches 7 bases. J gave up 3 bases and V 6 bases, and 19 bases lay outside the gene matches. This CDR3 has 18 amino acids. From germline, CDR1 is LGHNA and CDR2 YSLEER. CDR3 nucleotides: TGCGCCAGCAGTCAGAGTGTCGGCGGAGCGGGAATAGAAGAGACCCAGTACTTC. Translation gives CASSQSVGGAGIEETQYF.

The V call is TRBV6-1, the J call TRBJ1-5; 7 bases are a match to TRBD1. V lost 0 bases to trimming and J lost 6 bases; unmatched junction nucleotides: 14. This CDR3 has 18 residues. From germline, CDR1 is MNHNS and CDR2 SASEGT. The CDR3 coding sequence is TGTGCCAGCAGTGAAGCGCCCACCTTAGGCAGGGGGGCTCAGCCCCAGCATTTT. Amino acid sequence: CASSEAPTLGRGAQPQHF.

The V and J genes are TRBV30 and TRBJ1-6, with D unclear. V was trimmed by 8 bases and J by 8 bases, leaving 22 bases between them. The CDR3 is 15 amino acids. Germline V gives CDR1 GTSNPN, CDR2 SVGIG (reference sequence). The CDR3 DNA sequence: TGTGCCCATCCTAGGAGGAGGGAGGCGCATTCACCCCTCCACTTT. Translated: CAHPRRREAHSPLHF. Using reference TRBV30 and TRBJ1-6 for the parts outside the CDR3, the full variable domain is SQTIHQWPATLVQPVGSPLSLECTVEGTSNPNLYWYRQAAGRGLQLLFYSVGIGQISSEVPQNLSASRPQDRQFILSSKKLLLSDSGFYLCAHPRRREAHSPLHFGNGTRLTVT.

The chain uses TRBV30 and TRBJ2-7, with 7 nucleotides matching TRBD2. Trimming removed 5 bases from V and 3 bases from J; junction bases left unmatched: 10. Germline-derived CDR1 and CDR2 are GTSNPN and SVGIG (reference sequence). This CDR3 is 14 amino acids long. The CDR3 DNA reads as TGTGCCTGGGTGCGACTCCGCGGGGGCTACGAGCAGTACTTC. This translates into CAWVRLRGGYEQYF.

This clone has just one count. Compared with germline, one end of the junction differs, possibly owing to a read error. The chain links TRBV5-6 to TRBJ2-2; weak D call: TRBD2 (6 bases). The CDR3 contains 15 residues. The germline CDR1 and CDR2 sequences are SGHDT and YYEEEE. The CDR3 region is CASSHGTSNPGELFF. The CDR3 DNA reads TGTGCCAGCAGCCATGGGACTTCGAACCCCGGGGAGCTGTTTTTT.

The CDR3 protein is CASSPQGANEKLFF. In DNA, the CDR3 is TGTGCCAGCAGTCCACAGGGAGCTAATGAAAAACTGTTTTTT. The chain uses TRBV7-8 and TRBJ1-4; tentative D call: TRBD1 (6 bases). The CDR3 sequence is 14 residues long. Trimming took off 6 bases at V and 3 bases at J, with 11 bases between the two ends. In germline, CDR1 is SGHVS, CDR2 FQNEAQ.

The chain links TRBV2 to TRBJ2-7, with 8 bases identical to TRBD1. V trimming: 8 bases; J trimming: 0 bases; junction bases outside the gene matches: 6. The CDR3 has 14 residues. Germline assignment: CDR1 SNHLY and CDR2 FYNNEI. Here the CDR3 DNA reads TGTGCCAGCCTACCGGGACAGGACTCCTACGAGCAGTACTTC. Its protein product is CASLPGQDSYEQYF.

The genes are TRBV6-1 and TRBJ2-5, with 7 bases lining up with TRBD1. Germline V gene data show CDR1 as MNHNS and CDR2 as SASEGT. V trimming: 1 base; J trimming: 0 bases; junction bases outside the gene matches: 11. CDR3 length: 18 residues. The DNA for the CDR3 is TGTGCCAGCAGTGAAGAAGGAGGACCGACAGGGTACCAAGAGACCCAGTACTTC. This sequence encodes CASSEEGGPTGYQETQYF.

V is TRBV5-6 and J is TRBJ1-5, with TRBD1 identical over 8 bases. Germline-derived CDR1 and CDR2 are SGHDT and YYEEEE. The CDR3 has 15 amino acids. V lost 1 base to trimming and J lost 7 bases; unmatched junction nucleotides: 7. The CDR3 DNA reads as TGTGCCAGCAGCTTGTTGGCAGGGGGCCGACAGCCCCAGCATTTT. Protein product: CASSLLAGGRQPQHF.

V gene TRBV6-1 combines with J gene TRBJ2-3; D ambiguous. Germline values: CDR1 MNHNS, CDR2 SASEGT. The CDR3 is made up of 14 amino acids. Trimming pared 3 bases from V and 2 bases from J, leaving 9 bases between. CDR3 nucleotide sequence: TGTGCCAGCAGTGATACGGGTTACACAGATACGCAGTATTTT. It is translated as CASSDTGYTDTQYF.

The chain links TRBV6-6 to TRBJ2-7; a weak D match, TRBD1 (6 bases). Looked up from germline, CDR1 is MNHNY and CDR2 is SVGAGI (reference sequence). V gave up 6 bases and J gave up 4 bases, with 13 bases separating them. This CDR3 region has 13 residues. The CDR3 region has the DNA TGTGCCAGCAGATCAGGGGTCGGGTACGAGCAGTACTTC. Translating it yields CASRSGVGYEQYF.

This chain links TRBV27 with TRBJ2-5; no firm D call. This CDR3 comprises 12 residues. CDR1 and CDR2 from the germline V gene are MNHEY and SMNVEV (reference sequence). V was trimmed by 2 bases and J by 5 bases, leaving 6 bases between them. As DNA, the CDR3 is TGTGCCAGCAGTTTAGTTATGGAGACCCAGTACTTC. Protein sequence: CASSLVMETQYF.

V usage is TRBV15 and J usage is TRBJ1-3; 10 bases are shared with TRBD1. The germline CDR1 and CDR2 sequences are LNHNV and YYDKDF (reference sequence). The V segment lost 0 bases and the J segment 2 bases; nucleotides outside the gene matches: 7. CDR3 length equals 18 residues. Here the CDR3 reads CATSRDRQGTGAGNTIYF. The CDR3 nucleotides are TGTGCCACCAGCAGAGATCGGCAAGGGACAGGGGCTGGAAACACCATATATTTT.

This chain connects TRBV12-5 to TRBJ2-1, with 12 bases lining up with TRBD2. With 1 base clipped from V and 1 base from J, the junction kept 5 bases outside the gene matches. The CDR3 length is 18 residues. Germline assignment: CDR1 LGHNT and CDR2 FRNRAP. DNA of the CDR3: TGTGCTAGTGGTTTGGCCACTAGCGGGAGGAGGTCCTACAATGAGCAGTTCTTC. Translating gives CASGLATSGRRSYNEQFF.

V and J are TRBV30 and TRBJ1-2, with 7 bases matching TRBD1. The V gene end was trimmed by 2 bases and the J gene end by 5 bases; junction bases not matched to a gene: 11. Germline CDR1 and CDR2: GTSNPN and SVGIG (reference sequence). This CDR3 contains 15 residues. In DNA, the CDR3 is TGTGCCTGGAGTCGAAAAAGGGGGCGGAAGTATGGCTACACCTTC. Translating gives CAWSRKRGRKYGYTF.

The chain employs TRBV9 and TRBJ1-3; 9 nucleotides agree with TRBD1. V shed 0 bases and J 0 bases; nucleotides not matched to a gene: 10. The CDR3 sequence is 19 residues long. Germline V gene data show CDR1 as SGDLS and CDR2 as YYNGEE. CDR3 in amino acids: CASSVDPGTGRPSGNTIYF. The CDR3 nucleotides read TGTGCCAGCAGCGTAGACCCAGGGACAGGGAGACCCTCTGGAAACACCATATATTTT.

J is TRBJ2-7 and V is TRBV14, with D tentatively TRBD1 (6 bases). The CDR3 contains 14 residues. V was trimmed by 5 bases and J by 0 bases, leaving 11 bases between them. Germline V gives CDR1 SGHDN, CDR2 FVKESK. The CDR3 reads CASSITGSSYEQYF. DNA of the CDR3: TGTGCCAGCAGCATTACAGGGAGCTCCTACGAGCAGTACTTC.

The chain links TRBV6-6 to TRBJ2-5; 7 bases agree with TRBD1. This CDR3 comprises 14 residues. J gave up 1 base and V 6 bases, and 5 bases lay outside the gene matches. Germline V gene data show CDR1 as MNHNY and CDR2 as SVGAGI (reference sequence). As DNA, the CDR3 is TGTGCCAGCAGGCGCGACAGGGTCCAAGAGACCCAGTACTTC. Residues: CASRRDRVQETQYF.

The rearrangement links TRBV11-2 to TRBJ2-7; D gene unclear. V gave up 5 bases and J gave up 3 bases, with 14 bases separating them. Germline lookup yields CDR1 SGHAT and CDR2 FQNNGV. The CDR3 spans 14 residues. CDR3 DNA sequence: TGTGCCAGCAGCATAGCCGCCCCTAGCTACGAGCAGTACTTC. Translation: CASSIAAPSYEQYF.

V gene TRBV5-4 combines with J gene TRBJ2-7, with 9 nucleotides matching TRBD2. CDR1 SGHNT and CDR2 YYREEE come from the germline V gene (reference sequence). The CDR3 has 15 amino acids. After removal of 4 bases from V and 4 bases from J, the junction contained 9 bases not matched to a gene. CDR3 coding DNA: TGTGCCAGCAGCCGGACTAGCGTCCCAGGATACGAGCAGTACTTC. This encodes CASSRTSVPGYEQYF.

The chain joins TRBV11-2 to TRBJ2-5; 12 nucleotides agree with TRBD2. The germline gives CDR1 SGHAT, CDR2 FQNNGV. CDR3 length: 16 amino acids. V lost 5 bases and J lost 5; bases outside the gene matches: 9. The CDR3, as DNA: TGTGCCAGCAGCCCACCAAGGACTAGCGGGAAGGAGACCCAGTACTTC. Amino acids: CASSPPRTSGKETQYF.